This T cell receptor beta chain was profiled in a study of blood T cell repertoires in COVID-19. Here immunoSEQ multiplex PCR was the method, and the copy in TCRdb shows in-frame clones only, minus some. Seen here are 55,000 to 65,000 clones, 70% to 90% observed once, and the top ten hold 6% to 8.5%. V shed 7 bases and J 0 bases; nucleotides not matched to a gene: 9. The CDR3 runs to 15 residues. Germline loops: CDR1 MDHEN, CDR2 SYDVKM. The J gene is TRBJ2-7, the V gene TRBV28; 7 bases fit TRBD2. This clonotype was obtained from a man aged 60-69 years with active or convalescent COVID-19. Sequencing was carried out using peripheral blood. CDR3 DNA: TGTGCCAGCACTCGGGCGGGGGAGGGCTCCTACGAGCAGTACTTC. Translation gives CASTRAGEGSYEQYF.